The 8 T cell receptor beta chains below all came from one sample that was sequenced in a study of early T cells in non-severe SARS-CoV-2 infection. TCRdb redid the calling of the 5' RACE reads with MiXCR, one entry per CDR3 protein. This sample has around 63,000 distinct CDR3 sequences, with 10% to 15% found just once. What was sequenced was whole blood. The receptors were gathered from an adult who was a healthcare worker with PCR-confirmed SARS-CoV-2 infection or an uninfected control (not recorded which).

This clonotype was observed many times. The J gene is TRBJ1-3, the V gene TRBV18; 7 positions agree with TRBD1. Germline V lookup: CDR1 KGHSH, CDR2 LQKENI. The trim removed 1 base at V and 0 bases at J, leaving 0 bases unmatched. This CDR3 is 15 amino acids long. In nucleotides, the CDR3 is TGTGCCAGCTCACCACAGGGGGCCTCTGGAAACACCATATATTTT. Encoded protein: CASSPQGASGNTIYF. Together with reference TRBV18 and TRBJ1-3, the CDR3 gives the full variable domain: NAGVMQNPRHLVRRRGQEARLRCSPMKGHSHVYWYRQLPEEGLKFMVYLQKENIIDESGMPKERFSAEFPKEGPSILRIQQVVRGDSAAYFCASSPQGASGNTIYFGEGSWLTVV.

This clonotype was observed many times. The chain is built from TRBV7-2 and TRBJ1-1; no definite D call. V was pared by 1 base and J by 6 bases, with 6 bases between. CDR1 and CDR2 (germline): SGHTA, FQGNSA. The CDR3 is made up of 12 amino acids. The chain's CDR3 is CASSLGGPEAFF. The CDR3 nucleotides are TGTGCCAGCAGCTTAGGAGGGCCTGAAGCTTTCTTT.

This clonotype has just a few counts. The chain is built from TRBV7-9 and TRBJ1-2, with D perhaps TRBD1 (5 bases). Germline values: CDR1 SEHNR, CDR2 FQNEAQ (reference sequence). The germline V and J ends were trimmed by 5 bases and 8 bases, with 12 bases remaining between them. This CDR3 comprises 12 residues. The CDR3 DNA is TGTGCCAGCAGCCTTACAGGATTCGGCTACACCTTC. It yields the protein CASSLTGFGYTF.

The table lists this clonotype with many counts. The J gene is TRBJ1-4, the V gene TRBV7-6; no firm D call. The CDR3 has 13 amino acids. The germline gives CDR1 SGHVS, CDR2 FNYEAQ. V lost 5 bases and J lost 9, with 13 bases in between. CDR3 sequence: CASSPPEAQKLFF. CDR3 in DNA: TGTGCCAGCAGCCCCCCCGAGGCCCAAAAACTGTTTTTT.

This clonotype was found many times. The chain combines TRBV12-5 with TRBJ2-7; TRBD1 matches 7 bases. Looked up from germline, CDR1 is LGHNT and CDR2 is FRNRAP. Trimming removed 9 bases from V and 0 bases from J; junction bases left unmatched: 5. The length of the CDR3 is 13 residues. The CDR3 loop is CASDTGASYEQYF. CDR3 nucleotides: TGTGCTAGCGACACAGGGGCCTCCTACGAGCAGTACTTC.

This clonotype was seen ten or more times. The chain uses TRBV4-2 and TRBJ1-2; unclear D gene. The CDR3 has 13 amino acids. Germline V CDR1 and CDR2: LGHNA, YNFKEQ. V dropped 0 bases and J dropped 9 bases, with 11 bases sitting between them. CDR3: CASSQDLAARYTF. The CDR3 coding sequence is TGTGCCAGCAGCCAAGATTTGGCAGCGCGCTACACCTTC.

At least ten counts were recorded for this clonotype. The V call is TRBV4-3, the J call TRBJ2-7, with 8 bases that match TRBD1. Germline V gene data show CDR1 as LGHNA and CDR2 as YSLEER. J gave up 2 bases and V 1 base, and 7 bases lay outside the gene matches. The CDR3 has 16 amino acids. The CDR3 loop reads CASSQVLGQATYEQYF. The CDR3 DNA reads TGCGCCAGCAGCCAAGTTTTGGGACAGGCGACCTACGAGCAGTACTTC.

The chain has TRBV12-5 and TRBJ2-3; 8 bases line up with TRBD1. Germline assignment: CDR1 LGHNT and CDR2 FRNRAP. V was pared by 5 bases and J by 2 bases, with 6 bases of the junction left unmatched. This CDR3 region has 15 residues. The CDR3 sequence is CASGLGTGDTDTQYF. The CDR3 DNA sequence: TGTGCTAGTGGTCTTGGGACAGGCGACACAGATACGCAGTATTTT.